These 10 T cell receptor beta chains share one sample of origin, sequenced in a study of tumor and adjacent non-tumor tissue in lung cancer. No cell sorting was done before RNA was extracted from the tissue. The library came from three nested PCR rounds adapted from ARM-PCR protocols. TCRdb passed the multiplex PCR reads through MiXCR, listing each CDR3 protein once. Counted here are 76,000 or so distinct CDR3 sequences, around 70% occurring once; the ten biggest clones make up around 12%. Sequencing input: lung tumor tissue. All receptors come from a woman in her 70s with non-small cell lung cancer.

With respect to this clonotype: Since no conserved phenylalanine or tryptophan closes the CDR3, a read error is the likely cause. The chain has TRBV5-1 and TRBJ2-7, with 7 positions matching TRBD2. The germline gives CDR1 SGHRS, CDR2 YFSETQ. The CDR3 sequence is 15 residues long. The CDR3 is CANSPGVAGVYEQYL. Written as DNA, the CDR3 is TGCGCCAACAGCCCCGGGGTGGCGGGGGTATACGAGCAGTACCTC.

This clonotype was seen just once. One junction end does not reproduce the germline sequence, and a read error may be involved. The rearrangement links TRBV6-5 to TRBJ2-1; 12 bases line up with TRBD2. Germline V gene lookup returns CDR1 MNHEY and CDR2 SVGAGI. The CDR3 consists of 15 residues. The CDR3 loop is CASKRTLAGGNEQSF. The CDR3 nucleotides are TGTGCCAGCAAAAGGACACTAGCGGGAGGTAATGAGCAGTCCTTC.

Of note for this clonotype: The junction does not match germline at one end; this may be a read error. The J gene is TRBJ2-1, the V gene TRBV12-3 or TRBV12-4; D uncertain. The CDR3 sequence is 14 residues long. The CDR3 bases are TGTGCTAGCAGTTCTCAGAGCTCCTACAATGAGCAGTTCTTC. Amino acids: CASSSQSSYNEQFF.

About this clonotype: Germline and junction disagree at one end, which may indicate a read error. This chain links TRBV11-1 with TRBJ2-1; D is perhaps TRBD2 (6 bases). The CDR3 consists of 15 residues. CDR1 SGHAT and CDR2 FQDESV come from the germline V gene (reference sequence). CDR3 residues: CANSLELGEDNEQFF. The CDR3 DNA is TGCGCCAACAGCTTAGAGCTAGGGGAGGACAATGAGCAGTTCTTC.

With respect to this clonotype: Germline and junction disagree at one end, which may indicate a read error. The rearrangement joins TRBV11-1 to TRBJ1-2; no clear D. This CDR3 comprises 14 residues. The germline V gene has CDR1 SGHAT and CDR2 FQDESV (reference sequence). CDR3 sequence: CDSSHSGVCYGYTF. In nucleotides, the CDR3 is TGTGACAGCAGCCATTCGGGAGTTTGCTATGGCTACACCTTC.

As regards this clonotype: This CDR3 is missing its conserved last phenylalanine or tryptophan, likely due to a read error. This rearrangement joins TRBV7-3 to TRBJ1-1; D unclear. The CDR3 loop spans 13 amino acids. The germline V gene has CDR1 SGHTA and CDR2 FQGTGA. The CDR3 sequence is CASSPTVNTKAFI. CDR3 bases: TGTGCCAGCAGCCCCACAGTGAACACTAAAGCTTTCATT.

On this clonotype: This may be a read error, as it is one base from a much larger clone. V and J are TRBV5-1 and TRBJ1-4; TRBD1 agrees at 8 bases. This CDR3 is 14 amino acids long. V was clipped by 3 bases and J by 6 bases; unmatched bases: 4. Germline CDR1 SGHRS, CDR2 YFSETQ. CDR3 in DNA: TGCGCCAGCAGCTACAGGGGGTTGGATGAAAAACTGTTTTTT. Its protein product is CASSYRGLDEKLFF.

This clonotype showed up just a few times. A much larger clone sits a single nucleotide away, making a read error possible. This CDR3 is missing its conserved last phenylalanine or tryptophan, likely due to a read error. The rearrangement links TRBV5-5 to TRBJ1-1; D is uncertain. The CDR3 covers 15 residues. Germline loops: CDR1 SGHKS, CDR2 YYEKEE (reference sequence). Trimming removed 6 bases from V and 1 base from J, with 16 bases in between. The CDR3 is CASKLHITENTEAFS. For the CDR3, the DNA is TGTGCCAGCAAGCTACACATAACAGAGAACACTGAAGCTTTCTCT.

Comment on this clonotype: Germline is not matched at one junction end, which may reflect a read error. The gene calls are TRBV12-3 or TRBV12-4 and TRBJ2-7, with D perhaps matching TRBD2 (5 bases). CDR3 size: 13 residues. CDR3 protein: CASSHGNSYEQYF. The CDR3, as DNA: TGTGCTAGCAGTCACGGGAACTCCTACGAGCAGTACTTC.

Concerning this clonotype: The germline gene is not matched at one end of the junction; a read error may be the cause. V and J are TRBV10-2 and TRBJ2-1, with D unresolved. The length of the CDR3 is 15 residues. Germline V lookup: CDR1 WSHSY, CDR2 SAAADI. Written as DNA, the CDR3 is TGCGCCAGCATGGTCCTTCGCGGCGAATACAATAAGCAATTCTTC. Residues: CASMVLRGEYNKQFF.